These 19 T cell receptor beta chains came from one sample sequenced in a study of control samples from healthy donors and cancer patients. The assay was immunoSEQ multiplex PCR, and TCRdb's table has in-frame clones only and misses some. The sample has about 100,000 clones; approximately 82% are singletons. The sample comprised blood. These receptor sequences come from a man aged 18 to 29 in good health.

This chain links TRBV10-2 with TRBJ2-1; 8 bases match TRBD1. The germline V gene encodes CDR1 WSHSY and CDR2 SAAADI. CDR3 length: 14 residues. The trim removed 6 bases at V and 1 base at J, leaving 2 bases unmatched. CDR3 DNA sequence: TGCGCCAGCAGACACAGGGGGTCCTACAATGAGCAGTTCTTC. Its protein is CASRHRGSYNEQFF.

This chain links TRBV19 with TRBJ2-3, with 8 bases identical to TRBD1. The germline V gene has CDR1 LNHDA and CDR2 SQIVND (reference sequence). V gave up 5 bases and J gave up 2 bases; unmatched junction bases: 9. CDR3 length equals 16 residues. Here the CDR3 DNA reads TGTGCCAGTAGTGACAGGGGAAAGCTCTCCACAGATACGCAGTATTTT. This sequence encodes CASSDRGKLSTDTQYF. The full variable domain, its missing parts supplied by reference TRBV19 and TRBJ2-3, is DGGITQSPKYLFRKEGQNVTLSCEQNLNHDAMYWYRQDPGQGLRLIYYSQIVNDFQKGDIAEGYSVSREKKESFPLTVTSAQKNPTAFYLCASSDRGKLSTDTQYFGPGTRLTVL.

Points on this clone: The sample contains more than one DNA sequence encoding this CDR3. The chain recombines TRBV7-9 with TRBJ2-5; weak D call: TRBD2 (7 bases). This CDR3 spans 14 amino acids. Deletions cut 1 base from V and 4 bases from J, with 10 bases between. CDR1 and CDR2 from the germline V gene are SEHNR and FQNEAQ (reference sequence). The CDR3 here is CASSLGGGGETQYF. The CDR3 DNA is TGTGCCAGCAGCTTAGGAGGGGGGGGAGAGACCCAGTACTTC.

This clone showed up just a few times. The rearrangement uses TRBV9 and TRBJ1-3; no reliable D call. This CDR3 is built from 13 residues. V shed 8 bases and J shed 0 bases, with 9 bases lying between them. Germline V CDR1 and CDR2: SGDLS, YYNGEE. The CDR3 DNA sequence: TGTGCCAGTCGCCCCCCCTCTGGAAACACCATATATTTT. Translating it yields CASRPPSGNTIYF.

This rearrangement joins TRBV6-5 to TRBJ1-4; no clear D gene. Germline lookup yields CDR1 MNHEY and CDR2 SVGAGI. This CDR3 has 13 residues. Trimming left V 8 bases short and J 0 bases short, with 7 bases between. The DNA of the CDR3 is TGTGCCAGCGTAAGATCAACTAATGAAAAACTGTTTTTT. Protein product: CASVRSTNEKLFF.

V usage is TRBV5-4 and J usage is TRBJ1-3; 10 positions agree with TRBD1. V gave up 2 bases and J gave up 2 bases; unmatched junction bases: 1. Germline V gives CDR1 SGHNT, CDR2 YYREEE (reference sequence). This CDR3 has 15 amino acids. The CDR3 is CASSFGTGAGNTIYF. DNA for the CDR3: TGTGCCAGCAGCTTCGGGACAGGGGCTGGAAACACCATATATTTT.

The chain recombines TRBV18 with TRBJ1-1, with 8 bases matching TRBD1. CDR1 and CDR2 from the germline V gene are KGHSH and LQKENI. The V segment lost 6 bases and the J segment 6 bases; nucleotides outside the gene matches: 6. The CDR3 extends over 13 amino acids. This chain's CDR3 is CASSQDRAAEAFF. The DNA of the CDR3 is TGTGCCAGCTCGCAGGACAGGGCCGCTGAAGCTTTCTTT.

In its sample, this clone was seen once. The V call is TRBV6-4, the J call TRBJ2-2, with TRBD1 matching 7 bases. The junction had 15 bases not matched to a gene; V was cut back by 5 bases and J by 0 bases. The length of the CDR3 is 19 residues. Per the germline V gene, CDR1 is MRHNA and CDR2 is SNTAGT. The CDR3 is CASSPPGTVTYANTGELFF. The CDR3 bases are TGTGCCAGCAGTCCTCCCGGGACAGTTACCTACGCGAACACCGGGGAGCTGTTTTTT.

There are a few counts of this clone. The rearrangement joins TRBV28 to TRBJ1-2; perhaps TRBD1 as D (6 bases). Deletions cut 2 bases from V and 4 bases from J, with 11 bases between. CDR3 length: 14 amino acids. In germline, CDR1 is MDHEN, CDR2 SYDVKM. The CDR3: CASSLRGQPYGYTF. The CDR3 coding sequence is TGTGCCAGCAGTTTACGGGGGCAACCCTATGGCTACACCTTC.

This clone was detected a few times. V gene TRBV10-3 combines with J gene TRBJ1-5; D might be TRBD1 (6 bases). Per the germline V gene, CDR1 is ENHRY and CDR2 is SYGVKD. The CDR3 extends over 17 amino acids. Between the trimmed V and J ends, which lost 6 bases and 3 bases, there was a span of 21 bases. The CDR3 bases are TGTGCCATCAGCGCCTTCTTTCAACAGGGAGACAATCAGCCCCAGCATTTT. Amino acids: CAISAFFQQGDNQPQHF.

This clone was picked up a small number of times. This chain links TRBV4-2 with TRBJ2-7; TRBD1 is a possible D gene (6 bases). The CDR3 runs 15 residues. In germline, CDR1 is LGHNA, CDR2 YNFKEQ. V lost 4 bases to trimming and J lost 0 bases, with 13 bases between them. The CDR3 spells CASSPSGTSSYEQYF. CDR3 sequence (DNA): TGTGCCAGCAGCCCCTCCGGGACAAGCTCCTACGAGCAGTACTTC.

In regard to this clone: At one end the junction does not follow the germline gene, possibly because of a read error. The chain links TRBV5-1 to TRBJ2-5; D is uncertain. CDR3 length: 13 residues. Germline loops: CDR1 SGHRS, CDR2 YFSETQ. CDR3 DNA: TGCGCCAGCAGCCCCGGACGGCAAGAGGCCCAGTACTTC. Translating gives CASSPGRQEAQYF.

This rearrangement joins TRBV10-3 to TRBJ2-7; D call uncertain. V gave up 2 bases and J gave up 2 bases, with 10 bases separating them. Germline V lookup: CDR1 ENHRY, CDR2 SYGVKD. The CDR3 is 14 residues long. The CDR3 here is CAISESVGTYEQYF. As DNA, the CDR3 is TGTGCCATCAGTGAGAGTGTAGGGACCTACGAGCAGTACTTC.

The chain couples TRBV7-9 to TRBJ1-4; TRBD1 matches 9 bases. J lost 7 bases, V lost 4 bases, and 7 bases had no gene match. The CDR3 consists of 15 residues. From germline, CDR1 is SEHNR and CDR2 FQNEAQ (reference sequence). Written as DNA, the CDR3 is TGTGCCAGCAGCTCCACAGGGGGCGGGAGTGAAAAACTGTTTTTT. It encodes CASSSTGGGSEKLFF.

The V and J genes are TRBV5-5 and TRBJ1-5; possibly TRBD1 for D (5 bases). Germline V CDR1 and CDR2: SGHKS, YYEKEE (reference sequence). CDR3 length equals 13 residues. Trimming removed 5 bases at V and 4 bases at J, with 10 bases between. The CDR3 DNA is TGTGCCAGCAGTGGCGGGGGGAATCAGCCCCAGCATTTT. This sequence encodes CASSGGGNQPQHF.

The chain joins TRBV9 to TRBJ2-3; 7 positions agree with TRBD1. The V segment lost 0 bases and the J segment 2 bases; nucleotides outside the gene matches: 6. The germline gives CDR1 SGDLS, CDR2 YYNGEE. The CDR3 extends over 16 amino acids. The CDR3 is CASSVALGTVTDTQYF. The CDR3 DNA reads TGTGCCAGCAGCGTAGCGTTGGGGACAGTCACAGATACGCAGTATTTT.

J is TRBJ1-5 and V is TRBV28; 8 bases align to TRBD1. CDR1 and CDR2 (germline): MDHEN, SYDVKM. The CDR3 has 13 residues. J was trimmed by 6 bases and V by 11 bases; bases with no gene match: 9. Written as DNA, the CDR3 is TGTGCCGTGCCTTCAGGGGGCGGTCAGCCCCAGCATTTT. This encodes CAVPSGGGQPQHF.

The CDR3 loop reads CASSPRLTDTYNEQFF. The CDR3 DNA is TGTGCCAGCTCACCGAGACTGACAGACACCTACAATGAGCAGTTCTTC. V is TRBV18 and J is TRBJ2-1; a possible D gene is TRBD1 (5 bases). CDR3 size: 16 residues. CDR1 is KGHSH, CDR2 LQKENI, per germline. V was clipped by 3 bases and J by 2 bases, with 14 bases between them. Using reference TRBV18 and TRBJ2-1 for the parts outside the CDR3, the full variable domain is NAGVMQNPRHLVRRRGQEARLRCSPMKGHSHVYWYRQLPEEGLKFMVYLQKENIIDESGMPKERFSAEFPKEGPSILRIQQVVRGDSAAYFCASSPRLTDTYNEQFFGPGTRLTVL.

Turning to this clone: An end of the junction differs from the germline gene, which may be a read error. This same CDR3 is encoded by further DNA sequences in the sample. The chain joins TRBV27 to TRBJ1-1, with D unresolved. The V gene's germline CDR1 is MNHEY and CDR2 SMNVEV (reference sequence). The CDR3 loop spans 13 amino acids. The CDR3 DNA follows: TGTGCCAGCAGTTTATCCGAGGAGGCTGAGGCTTTCTTT. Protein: CASSLSEEAEAFF.